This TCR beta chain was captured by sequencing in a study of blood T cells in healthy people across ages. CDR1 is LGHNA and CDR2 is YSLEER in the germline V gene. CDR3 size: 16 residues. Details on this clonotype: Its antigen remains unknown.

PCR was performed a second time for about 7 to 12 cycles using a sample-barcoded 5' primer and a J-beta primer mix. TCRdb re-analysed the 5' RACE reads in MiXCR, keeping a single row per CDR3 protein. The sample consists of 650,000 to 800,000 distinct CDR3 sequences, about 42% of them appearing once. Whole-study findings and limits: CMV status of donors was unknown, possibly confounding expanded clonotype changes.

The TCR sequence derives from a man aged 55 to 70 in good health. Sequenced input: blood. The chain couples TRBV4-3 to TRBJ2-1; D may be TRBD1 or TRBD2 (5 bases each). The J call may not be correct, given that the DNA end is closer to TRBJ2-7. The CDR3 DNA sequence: TGCGCCAGCAGCCAAGAGCTTGGGGGAACCTACAATGAGCAGTACTTC. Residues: CASSQELGGTYNEQYF.